Sequencing of this TCR beta chain was carried out in a study of T cell clonality in common variable immunodeficiency. The protocol was immunoSEQ multiplex PCR, while the TCRdb copy is restricted to in-frame clones and leaves out a portion. The table lists roughly 30,000 clones, with no singletons. The table lists this clone with many counts. Its specificity is unknown. A junction end diverges from the germline sequence, so it may reflect a read error. The CDR3 end lies 3 residues beyond the end of the read and is filled in from the germline J gene. CDR1 is LGHNA, CDR2 YNFKEQ, per germline. The CDR3 has 17 amino acids. Study-wide points: T cell subpopulation sequencing would be needed to explain CVID clonality.

The receptor comes from a person aged 18 to 70 in good health. The sample was peripheral blood mononuclear cells. This chain uses TRBV4-2 with TRBJ2-6; 8 bases are a match to TRBD1. The CDR3 sequence is CASSPQGVSSGANVLTF. CDR3 DNA, as far as it was read: TGCGCCAGCAGCCCACAGGGGGTTTCCTCTGGGGCCAACGTC.